This T cell receptor (beta chain) was observed in a study of shared clonotypes between healthy human individuals. For the study at large: Researchers drew samples from two women and a few men aged 18 to 49.

Notes on this clone: Its antigen is unknown.

Overall study results and limits: A few donors shared about 4.5% of their naive CD4 clonotypes.

Germline V CDR1 and CDR2: MGHRA, YSYEKL. V shed 6 bases and J 2 bases; nucleotides not matched to a gene: 6. The CDR3 extends over 15 amino acids. The assay was carried out at the deep level. Using immunoSEQ multiplex PCR, the repertoire was profiled, and TCRdb retains in-frame clones only, with some absent. In the table there are about 2,100,000 clones, just over 90% of which are singletons. The naive CD8 subset, CD45RO-negative cells positively selected for CCR7, excluded terminally differentiated effector memory CD45RA+ cells. This receptor was obtained from a man younger than 30 in good health. Some clones in this sample may be carry-over from other donors' samples. The sequencing sample was made of naive CD8+ T cells from PBMCs. The rearrangement uses TRBV4-1 and TRBJ2-2; TRBD1 matches at 7 bases. CDR3 sequence (DNA): TGCGCCAGCAGTCGACAGGGAATAAACACCGGGGAGCTGTTTTTT. Protein product: CASSRQGINTGELFF.